This T cell receptor beta chain came from a study of T cells in Graves' hyperthyroidism and ophthalmopathy. There were TCR beta CDR3 regions amplified from RNA transcripts. The HTBI primer set drove a first-round RT-PCR of the TCR CDR3. Each CDR3 protein gets one entry after TCRdb re-called the multiplex PCR reads with MiXCR. The profile shows under 400,000 distinct CDR3 sequences, roughly 14% of them singletons. After removal of 5 bases from V and 3 bases from J, the junction contained 19 bases not matched to a gene. CDR1 is PRHDT and CDR2 is FYEKMQ in the germline V gene (reference sequence). The CDR3 runs to 21 residues. Notes on the study in general: A model of 13 V-J features distinguished ophthalmopathy from stable hyperthyroidism. Most expanded thyroid clonotypes above 0.001 recurred in blood.

This clonotype was picked up many times. The target antigen is unknown. The source of the PBMCs was about 10 ml of fresh peripheral blood. This clonotype was obtained from a woman between 18 and 29 years old with Graves' hyperthyroidism that later progressed to Graves' ophthalmopathy. The rearrangement uses TRBV13 and TRBJ2-3, with 14 nucleotides matching TRBD2. The source material was blood. The CDR3 region has the DNA TGTGCCAGCAGCCTAGAGTTGTCCGGGACTAGCGGGAGCCCACCTACAGATACGCAGTATTTT. Translation: CASSLELSGTSGSPPTDTQYF.